A single sample is the source of the 9 T cell receptor beta chains below, sequenced in a study of blood T cell repertoires in COVID-19. The data were produced by immunoSEQ multiplex PCR, yet TCRdb's version contains in-frame clones alone and is incomplete. The sample contains some 150,000 clones, 87% of which appear only once. The material sequenced was peripheral blood. The receptors here all came from a woman in her 50s with acute or convalescent COVID-19.

This clone was detected only a few times. The rearrangement uses TRBV7-2 and TRBJ1-2, with 9 bases matching TRBD1. After removal of 4 bases from V and 5 bases from J, the junction contained 5 bases not matched to a gene. The CDR3 has 14 residues. Germline assignment: CDR1 SGHTA and CDR2 FQGNSA. This CDR3 is CASSSGTGMYGYTF. As DNA, the CDR3 is TGTGCCAGCAGCTCAGGGACAGGGATGTATGGCTACACCTTC.

The V gene is TRBV21-1, the J gene TRBJ1-4; the DNA was not used to check the table's D call, TRBD1. TRBV21-1 is a known pseudogene. There are 19 residues in the CDR3. CDR3 nucleotides: TGTGCCAGCAGCAAAGTGTGGATGGACCAGGGTCCCCTTAATGAAAAACTGTTTTTT. Translated, it gives CASSKVWMDQGPLNEKLFF.

J is TRBJ2-5 and V is TRBV7-7; D is unclear. The CDR3 is made up of 14 amino acids. The V gene lost 5 bases and the J gene lost 0 bases, with 10 bases spanning the gap. The germline V gene encodes CDR1 SSHAT and CDR2 FNYEAQ (reference sequence). The CDR3 is CASSRDSYQETQYF. The CDR3 nucleotides are TGTGCCAGCAGCAGAGACTCGTACCAAGAGACCCAGTACTTC.

The chain couples TRBV20-1 to TRBJ1-2; TRBD1 aligns across 9 bases. Germline V gene data show CDR1 as DFQATT and CDR2 as SNEGSKA (reference sequence). V lost 3 bases to trimming and J lost 5 bases; unmatched junction nucleotides: 7. The CDR3 has 14 residues. The CDR3 here is CSASFGTGTYGYTF. CDR3 nucleotides: TGCAGTGCTAGTTTCGGGACAGGGACATATGGCTACACCTTC.

The genes are TRBV27 and TRBJ2-2; 7 nucleotides align to TRBD1. CDR3 length equals 14 residues. V lost 4 bases to trimming and J lost 7 bases; unmatched junction nucleotides: 6. Germline CDR1 is MNHEY and CDR2 is SMNVEV (reference sequence). The CDR3 spells CASSYLQGLGELFF. In DNA form, the CDR3 reads TGTGCCAGCAGTTATTTACAGGGGCTCGGGGAGCTGTTTTTT.

The chain uses TRBV30 and TRBJ1-1; no definite D call. Germline loops: CDR1 GTSNPN, CDR2 SVGIG (reference sequence). Trimming took off 0 bases at V and 3 bases at J, with 14 bases between the two ends. This CDR3 contains 15 residues. CDR3: CAWSVAGRDYTEAFF. The CDR3 nucleotides are TGTGCCTGGAGTGTAGCCGGACGGGATTACACTGAAGCTTTCTTT.

The chain joins TRBV24-1 to TRBJ1-2, with TRBD1 matching over 8 bases. Germline lookup yields CDR1 KGHDR and CDR2 SFDVKD. Trimming took 7 bases from V and 1 from J; bases not matched to a gene: 4. The CDR3 is 14 amino acids. Here the CDR3 DNA reads TGTGCCACCAGCGTGACAGGGGTTAACTATGGCTACACCTTC. This codes for CATSVTGVNYGYTF.

The V gene is TRBV19, the J gene TRBJ2-1, with 12 bases lining up with TRBD2. Germline V lookup: CDR1 LNHDA, CDR2 SQIVND (reference sequence). The CDR3 is made up of 14 amino acids. V was pared by 4 bases and J by 7 bases, with 2 bases of the junction left unmatched. This CDR3 reads CASSSGLAGNEQFF. CDR3 in DNA: TGTGCCAGTAGTAGTGGACTAGCGGGAAATGAGCAGTTCTTC.

This chain connects TRBV24-1 to TRBJ2-5; 9 bases map to TRBD2. The junction had 5 bases not matched to a gene; V was cut back by 5 bases and J by 2 bases. CDR1 is KGHDR, CDR2 SFDVKD, per germline. This CDR3 comprises 15 residues. CDR3: CATSVAGGPQETQYF. Written as DNA, the CDR3 is TGTGCCACCAGTGTGGCGGGAGGGCCGCAAGAGACCCAGTACTTC.